This T cell receptor beta chain emerged from a study of cytomegalovirus exposure and HLA in healthy donors. Use of 60 Vbeta and 13 Jbeta primers characterized the PCR. Sequencing was performed with immunoSEQ multiplex PCR; in TCRdb, only in-frame clones are kept and a portion is missing. The sample gives approximately 290,000 clones, 80% of which show up once; roughly 0.31% is in the top ten. Study observations and caveats: The study labeled 180 or so TCR beta chains cytomegalovirus-associated. Later examination showed HLA-associated TCR beta chains had greater clonal expansion than equally common others.

Per the germline V gene, CDR1 is SGDLS and CDR2 is YYNGEE. The CDR3 totals 15 residues. The V gene end was trimmed by 4 bases and the J gene end by 5 bases; junction bases not matched to a gene: 5. Notes on this clone: What it binds is not known.

The material sequenced was PBMCs. This clonotype originated in a girl aged 2 to 10 in good health and CMV-seronegative. The V and J genes are TRBV9 and TRBJ2-1, with 11 positions matching TRBD1. Here the CDR3 reads CASSRRTGGHNEQFF. CDR3 DNA: TGTGCCAGCAGCAGACGGACAGGGGGCCACAATGAGCAGTTCTTC.